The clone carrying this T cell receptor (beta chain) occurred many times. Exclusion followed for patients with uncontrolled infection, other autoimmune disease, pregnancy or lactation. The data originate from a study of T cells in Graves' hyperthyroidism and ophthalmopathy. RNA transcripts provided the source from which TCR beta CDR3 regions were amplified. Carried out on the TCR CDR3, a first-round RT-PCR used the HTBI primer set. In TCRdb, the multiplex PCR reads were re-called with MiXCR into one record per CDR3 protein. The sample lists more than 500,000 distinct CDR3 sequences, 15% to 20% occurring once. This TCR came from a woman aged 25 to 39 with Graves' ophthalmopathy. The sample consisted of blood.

For the CDR3, the DNA is TGTGCCAGCAGTGAAGCGCCGGCATACAACACTGAAGCTTTCTTT. Amino acid sequence: CASSEAPAYNTEAFF. The V gene is TRBV6-1, the J gene TRBJ1-1; D is ambiguous. This CDR3 has 15 amino acids. V dropped 0 bases and J dropped 2 bases, with 10 bases sitting between them. CDR1 MNHNS and CDR2 SASEGT come from the germline V gene.